These 17 T cell receptor beta chains were sequenced from one sample in a study of spatial heterogeneity in lung cancer. Study results and limitations: Tumors with more nonsynonymous mutations had more expanded intratumoral alpha and beta TCRs.

TCRdb analysed the 5' RACE reads with MiXCR anew, one entry per CDR3 protein. Among around 95,000 distinct CDR3 sequences listed, roughly 4.5% were seen once. These TCRs' antigens remain unknown. Indicated time point: sample taken at primary tumor resection. The input for sequencing was lung tumor tissue, taken at surgery. Source of these receptors: a male donor with early-stage non-small cell lung cancer.

This clonotype was seen many times. The chain links TRBV6-5 to TRBJ1-1; D is ambiguous. Between the trimmed V and J ends, which lost 0 bases and 4 bases, there was a span of 9 bases. In germline, CDR1 is MNHEY, CDR2 SVGAGI. The CDR3 spans 14 residues. CDR3 residues: CASSYSRQGTEAFF. CDR3 DNA sequence: TGTGCCAGCAGTTACTCGAGACAAGGCACTGAAGCTTTCTTT.

Many counts were recorded for this clonotype. The chain links TRBV5-4 to TRBJ2-1, with 11 bases fitting TRBD2. The CDR3 is made up of 16 amino acids. Germline-derived CDR1 and CDR2 are SGHNT and YYREEE (reference sequence). V lost 0 bases, J lost 4 bases, and 3 bases stayed unmatched. CDR3 nucleotides: TGTGCCAGCAGCTTGGCGGGACTAGCGGATTACAATGAGCAGTTCTTC. Translating it yields CASSLAGLADYNEQFF. The variable domain in full, with the rest retrieved from reference TRBV5-4 and TRBJ2-1, is ETGVTQSPTHLIKTRGQQVTLRCSSQSGHNTVSWYQQALGQGPQFIFQYYREEENGRGNFPPRFSGLQFPNYSSELNVNALELDDSALYLCASSLAGLADYNEQFFGPGTRLTVL.

This clonotype came up many times. The rearrangement uses TRBV6-1 and TRBJ2-7, with D unclear. V lost 6 bases and J lost 3, with 12 bases in between. Germline CDR1 is MNHNS and CDR2 is SASEGT. CDR3 size: 13 residues. In nucleotides, the CDR3 is TGTGCCAGCAGCCGCGACGCCTACTACGAGCAGTACTTC. This sequence encodes CASSRDAYYEQYF.

At least ten counts were recorded for this clonotype. This chain uses TRBV2 with TRBJ2-5, with D tentatively TRBD1 (6 bases). The CDR3 has 14 amino acids. Trimming took 3 bases from V and 0 from J, leaving 8 bases between them. CDR1 SNHLY and CDR2 FYNNEI come from the germline V gene. CDR3: CASSEDRYQETQYF. The CDR3 DNA sequence: TGTGCCAGCAGTGAGGACAGATACCAAGAGACCCAGTACTTC.

This clonotype was seen ten or more times. The J gene is TRBJ2-2, the V gene TRBV12-3 or TRBV12-4, with 12 bases matching TRBD2. With 7 bases clipped from V and 4 bases from J, the junction kept 10 bases outside the gene matches. The CDR3 length is 17 residues. CDR3 sequence (DNA): TGTGCCAGCACCCTGACTAGCGGGAGCTTTATCACCGGGGAGCTGTTTTTT. This gives the protein CASTLTSGSFITGELFF.

This clonotype has at least ten counts. The chain has TRBV28 and TRBJ2-1; D might be TRBD1 (6 bases). CDR1 and CDR2 from the germline V gene are MDHEN and SYDVKM. The CDR3 is 14 residues long. V shed 5 bases and J shed 7 bases, with 15 bases lying between them. DNA of the CDR3: TGTGCCAGCAGTCTGACAGGCCCGAGGAATGAGCAGTTCTTC. It specifies CASSLTGPRNEQFF.

This clonotype was found many times. The CDR3, as DNA: TGTGCCAGCAGCTTAGTTGGGACAGGGGGAAACATTCAGTACTTC. This encodes CASSLVGTGGNIQYF. The rearrangement links TRBV7-2 to TRBJ2-4; 11 positions agree with TRBD1. This CDR3 region has 15 residues. Germline lookup yields CDR1 SGHTA and CDR2 FQGNSA. J lost 6 bases, V lost 1 base, and 2 bases had no gene match.

This clonotype came up many times. The chain is built from TRBV7-9 and TRBJ1-4; 7 bases are shared with TRBD1. Trimming removed 3 bases from V and 3 bases from J; junction bases left unmatched: 4. This CDR3 has 15 residues. Germline assignment: CDR1 SEHNR and CDR2 FQNEAQ (reference sequence). The CDR3 sequence: CASSLEGGPNEKLFF. CDR3 nucleotides: TGTGCCAGCAGCTTGGAAGGGGGCCCTAATGAAAAACTGTTTTTT.

This clonotype occurred many times. The chain is built from TRBV14 and TRBJ1-4; no clear D. The germline V gene has CDR1 SGHDN and CDR2 FVKESK. CDR3 size: 13 residues. With 4 bases removed from V and 4 bases from J, the gap between germline ends came to 7 bases. The CDR3 here is CASSRDRNEKLFF. The CDR3, as DNA: TGTGCCAGCAGCCGTGACCGTAATGAAAAACTGTTTTTT.

Points on this clonotype: With a much larger clone just one base away, this may be a read error. The rearrangement joins TRBV20-1 to TRBJ2-3; TRBD1 matches at 9 bases. This CDR3 is built from 14 residues. Per the germline V gene, CDR1 is DFQATT and CDR2 is SNEGSKA (reference sequence). V lost 1 base, J lost 8 bases, and 7 bases stayed unmatched. CDR3 amino acids: CSARGTGAGGTQYF. CDR3 DNA: TGCAGTGCTAGAGGGACAGGGGCCGGGGGTACGCAGTATTTT.

This clonotype was seen at least ten times. The J gene is TRBJ2-3, the V gene TRBV20-1, with 8 bases that match TRBD1. The CDR3 consists of 17 residues. Per the germline V gene, CDR1 is DFQATT and CDR2 is SNEGSKA (reference sequence). V was pared by 4 bases and J by 5 bases, with 17 bases of the junction left unmatched. The CDR3 loop reads CSATGQAAFDLKDTQYF. CDR3 bases: TGCAGTGCTACGGGACAGGCCGCGTTCGATCTCAAAGATACGCAGTATTTT.

Written as DNA, the CDR3 is TGTGCCAGCAGTGTAACAGGAAAGAGCTCCTACGAGCAGTACTTC. Translation gives CASSVTGKSSYEQYF. The chain links TRBV25-1 to TRBJ2-7, with D maybe TRBD1 (5 bases). V was shortened by 4 bases and J by 0 bases, with 13 bases between the two germline ends. Looked up from germline, CDR1 is MGHDK and CDR2 is SYGVNS. The CDR3 extends over 15 amino acids.

This clonotype was counted at least ten times. The chain employs TRBV2 and TRBJ1-1; perhaps TRBD1 as D (5 bases). CDR3 length: 14 residues. V was clipped by 5 bases and J by 0 bases, with 10 bases between them. CDR1 and CDR2 from the germline V gene are SNHLY and FYNNEI. CDR3 in DNA: TGTGCCAGCAGTCCGGTAGGGGTGAACACTGAAGCTTTCTTT. It specifies CASSPVGVNTEAFF. The full variable domain, its missing parts supplied by reference TRBV2 and TRBJ1-1, is EPEVTQTPSHQVTQMGQEVILRCVPISNHLYFYWYRQILGQKVEFLVSFYNNEISEKSEIFDDQFSVERPDGSNFTLKIRSTKLEDSAMYFCASSPVGVNTEAFFGQGTRLTVV.

This clonotype was seen many times. This rearrangement joins TRBV5-5 to TRBJ2-7; 12 positions match TRBD2. V gave up 5 bases and J gave up 6 bases; unmatched junction bases: 9. Germline V gives CDR1 SGHKS, CDR2 YYEKEE (reference sequence). The length of the CDR3 is 15 residues. Written as DNA, the CDR3 is TGTGCCAGCAGTTATAAGCTAGCGGGAGGGCTCGAGCAGTACTTC. Protein: CASSYKLAGGLEQYF.

This clonotype was seen repeatedly, ten times or more. The V gene is TRBV6-1, the J gene TRBJ2-5; D unresolved. V lost 11 bases and J 0 bases, leaving 16 bases between the germline ends. CDR1 and CDR2 (germline): MNHNS, SASEGT. The CDR3 length is 14 residues. CDR3 region: CAADPGFNQETQYF. The DNA of the CDR3 is TGTGCCGCGGACCCCGGGTTTAACCAAGAGACCCAGTACTTC.

This clonotype was found many times. The chain recombines TRBV5-1 with TRBJ2-5; 9 bases align to TRBD1. Germline values: CDR1 SGHRS, CDR2 YFSETQ. The CDR3 is 17 residues long. The J segment lost 2 bases and the V segment lost 0 bases, leaving 8 bases of the junction unmatched. CDR3 sequence (DNA): TGCGCCAGCAGCTTGGCCCTGGACAGGGGTGCTCAAGAGACCCAGTACTTC. Translated: CASSLALDRGAQETQYF. Full variable domain (outside the CDR3, taken from reference TRBV5-1 and TRBJ2-5): KAGVTQTPRYLIKTRGQQVTLSCSPISGHRSVSWYQQTPGQGLQFLFEYFSETQRNKGNFPGRFSGRQFSNSRSEMNVSTLELGDSALYLCASSLALDRGAQETQYFGPGTRLLVL.

This clonotype was recorded many times. The rearrangement joins TRBV5-6 to TRBJ2-5; TRBD1 matches 12 bases. V gave up 2 bases and J gave up 4 bases; unmatched junction bases: 3. The germline V gene encodes CDR1 SGHDT and CDR2 YYEEEE. The CDR3 runs 15 residues. CDR3 nucleotide sequence: TGTGCCAGCAGCTTCCTGGGACAGGGGGCAGAGACCCAGTACTTC. It translates to CASSFLGQGAETQYF.